The rows below give T cell receptor beta chains drawn from one sample of a study of blood T cell repertoires in COVID-19. The method was immunoSEQ multiplex PCR; TCRdb's version includes in-frame clones alone and lacks a portion of them. This table holds about 400,000 clones, roughly 89% found once. Input material: PBMCs or T cells enriched from blood (not recorded which). Receptor source: a woman aged 30 to 39 who had recovered from COVID-19. Each CDR3 is given with its conserved first and last residue. A D gene is named only where the DNA matches it firmly. Size is stated for part of the rows, as once, few or many counts, or as a class when the clone is expanded.

abundance,d_gene,j_gene,v_gene,CDR3aa,CDR3nt
NA,NA,TRBJ2-7,TRBV20-1,CSARLVHEQYF,TGCAGTGCCCGTTTAGTCCACGAGCAGTACTTC
few,NA,TRBJ2-7,TRBV5-1,CASSLGTAGIYEQYF,TGCGCCAGCAGCTTAGGTACAGCGGGTATCTACGAGCAGTACTTC
NA,NA,TRBJ2-3,TRBV5-1,CASSVSRGQITDTQYF,TGCGCCAGCAGCGTATCCAGGGGACAAATCACAGATACGCAGTATTTT
NA,TRBD1,TRBJ1-1,TRBV19,CASSKGRRQGTTEAFF,TGTGCCAGTAGTAAAGGGAGACGACAGGGGACGACTGAAGCTTTCTTT
NA,NA,TRBJ2-5,TRBV11-2,CASSLEGREETQYF,TGTGCCAGCAGCTTAGAGGGTCGGGAAGAGACCCAGTACTTC
NA,NA,TRBJ2-7,TRBV6-1,CASSESGGALYYEQYF,TGTGCCAGCAGTGAATCCGGTGGAGCCCTTTACTACGAGCAGTACTTC
NA,NA,TRBJ2-5,TRBV21-1,CASSKAHGLRETQYF,TGTGCCAGCAGCAAGGCACACGGGTTGAGGGAGACCCAGTACTTC
NA,TRBD2,TRBJ2-7,TRBV27,CASRRGLAGANLYEQYF,TGTGCCAGCAGGCGGGGACTAGCGGGGGCAAACCTCTACGAGCAGTACTTC
NA,NA,TRBJ1-1,TRBV19,CASSRSAGIMLTEAFF,TGTGCCAGTAGTAGATCAGCAGGGATTATGCTCACTGAAGCTTTCTTT
NA,TRBD1,TRBJ2-2,TRBV9,CASTRRQGSAGELFF,TGTGCCAGCACCCGCCGACAGGGATCCGCCGGGGAGCTGTTTTTT
NA,TRBD2,TRBJ2-1,TRBV5-4,CASSGTSGRDEQFF,TGTGCCAGCTCCGGGACTAGCGGGAGGGATGAGCAGTTCTTC
NA,NA,TRBJ2-7,TRBV27,CASSLSSQGDEQYF,TGTGCCAGCAGTTTAAGTTCACAGGGCGACGAGCAGTACTTC
once,TRBD1,TRBJ1-4,TRBV5-4,CASSLRQGSTEKLFF,TGTGCCAGCAGCTTACGACAGGGGAGTACTGAAAAACTGTTTTTT
once,TRBD1,TRBJ1-2,TRBV30,CAWQPGQVYGYTF,TGTGCCTGGCAACCGGGACAGGTCTATGGCTACACCTTC
NA,TRBD1,TRBJ1-2,TRBV10-1,CASSAGTGTAGYTF,TGCGCCAGCAGTGCCGGGACAGGGACGGCTGGCTACACCTTC
NA,NA,TRBJ1-1,TRBV2,CASSEFSYPFF,TGTGCCAGCAGTGAGTTCTCCTACCCTTTCTTT
NA,NA,TRBJ1-5,TRBV2,CASSEGRDQPQHF,TGTGCCAGCAGTGAAGGCCGGGATCAGCCCCAGCATTTT
NA,TRBD2,TRBJ2-1,TRBV27,CASSSLAGVYNEQFF,TGTGCCAGCAGTTCTCTAGCGGGAGTTTACAATGAGCAGTTCTTC
NA,NA,TRBJ1-3,TRBV7-9,CASSYDSSGNTIYF,TGTGCCAGCAGCTATGACAGCTCTGGAAACACCATATATTTT
NA,NA,TRBJ1-5,TRBV7-2,CASSLGPPGTRDQPQHF,TGTGCCAGCAGCTTAGGGCCCCCCGGGACACGGGATCAGCCCCAGCATTTT
NA,NA,TRBJ1-3,TRBV10-3,CAISDRATATGNTIYF,TGTGCCATCAGTGATAGGGCGACAGCTACTGGAAACACCATATATTTT
NA,TRBD1,TRBJ1-1,TRBV9,CASSVGGGILNTEAFF,TGTGCCAGCAGCGTAGGAGGGGGCATCTTGAACACTGAAGCTTTCTTT
NA,TRBD2,TRBJ2-1,TRBV9,CASSVETSGRFSEQFF,TGTGCCAGCAGCGTAGAAACTAGCGGGAGGTTTAGTGAGCAGTTCTTC
NA,TRBD1,TRBJ1-1,TRBV28,CASSGETGNSAEAFF,TGTGCCAGCAGTGGGGAGACAGGGAATTCAGCTGAAGCTTTCTTT
NA,NA,TRBJ2-7,TRBV28,CASSSPPLYEQYF,TGTGCCAGCAGTTCTCCCCCCCTCTACGAGCAGTACTTC
NA,NA,TRBJ1-1,TRBV5-1,CASSVTAWGTEAFF,TGCGCCAGCAGCGTGACAGCCTGGGGCACTGAAGCTTTCTTT
NA,TRBD2,TRBJ2-7,TRBV24-1,CATSDRLAAPYEQYF,TGTGCCACCAGTGACCGACTAGCGGCCCCCTACGAGCAGTACTTC
NA,NA,TRBJ2-1,TRBV2,CASSESGMGEQFF,TGTGCCAGCAGTGAATCAGGGATGGGTGAGCAGTTCTTC
NA,TRBD1,TRBJ1-1,TRBV4-2,CASSQDWDSEAFF,TGTGCCAGCAGCCAAGATTGGGACAGTGAAGCTTTCTTT
NA,NA,TRBJ1-4,TRBV15,CATSGQLNEKLFF,TGTGCCACCAGCGGGCAGTTAAATGAAAAACTGTTTTTT
NA,NA,TRBJ1-2,TRBV29-1,CSVEGARWEYGYTF,TGCAGCGTTGAAGGGGCGAGATGGGAGTATGGCTACACCTTC
NA,NA,TRBJ1-5,TRBV20-1,CSASSNSNQPQHF,TGCAGTGCTAGTTCTAATAGCAATCAGCCCCAGCATTTT
NA,NA,TRBJ2-5,TRBV6-2/TRBV6-3,CASSYFEEGQTQYF,TGTGCCAGCAGTTACTTTGAGGAGGGACAGACCCAGTACTTC
NA,NA,TRBJ1-2,TRBV28,CASSLGRGYTF,TGTGCCAGCAGTTTGGGGCGAGGCTACACCTTC
NA,NA,TRBJ2-2,TRBV2,CANTRENTGELFF,TGTGCGAATACGAGGGAGAACACCGGGGAGCTGTTTTTT
NA,NA,TRBJ1-1,TRBV30,CACQGLSTEAFF,TGTGCCTGTCAGGGGTTGAGCACTGAAGCTTTCTTT
few,TRBD2,TRBJ2-3,TRBV4-1,CASSRTSGGADTQYF,TGCGCCAGCAGCCGGACTAGCGGGGGGGCAGATACGCAGTATTTT
NA,NA,TRBJ1-4,TRBV6-1,CASSDRGGSEKLFF,TGTGCCAGCAGTGACAGGGGAGGGAGCGAAAAACTGTTTTTT
NA,NA,TRBJ1-2,TRBV19,CASSIALTGQGYTF,TGTGCCAGTAGTATCGCTCTCACAGGGCAAGGCTACACCTTC
NA,TRBD1,TRBJ2-5,TRBV27,CASSLAGQGTKTQYF,TGTGCCAGCAGTTTGGCGGGACAGGGTACGAAGACCCAGTACTTC
NA,NA,TRBJ2-5,TRBV15,CATSSNPPGWETQYF,TGTGCCACCAGCAGCAACCCCCCCGGGTGGGAGACCCAGTACTTC
NA,NA,TRBJ2-7,TRBV19,CASGGSQGNEQYF,TGTGCCAGTGGGGGGAGCCAAGGGAACGAGCAGTACTTC
NA,NA,TRBJ2-7,TRBV3-1/TRBV3-2,CASSQDSRRGSWNEQYF,TGTGCCAGCAGCCAAGATAGTAGGAGAGGCTCGTGGAACGAGCAGTACTTC
NA,NA,TRBJ2-2,TRBV5-1,CASSLGEIGELFF,TGCGCCAGCAGCTTGGGGGAGATCGGGGAGCTGTTTTTT
NA,NA,TRBJ1-5,TRBV28,CASSSQWVGGQPQHF,TGTGCCAGCAGTTCTCAGTGGGTGGGGGGTCAGCCCCAGCATTTT
NA,TRBD1,TRBJ1-3,TRBV29-1,CSVETGGTRFPSIYF,TGCAGCGTTGAGACAGGGGGCACGAGATTCCCCTCCATATATTTT
NA,NA,TRBJ1-1,TRBV21-1,CASSKTRVNTEAFF,TGTGCCAGCAGCAAAACGCGAGTGAACACTGAAGCTTTCTTT
NA,TRBD1,TRBJ1-1,TRBV7-9,CASSPTGDTEAFF,TGTGCCAGCAGTCCTACAGGGGACACTGAAGCTTTCTTT
NA,TRBD1,TRBJ2-7,TRBV11-2,CASSSYRGPGGYEQYF,TGTGCCAGCAGCTCCTACAGGGGGCCCGGTGGGTACGAGCAGTACTTC
NA,TRBD1,TRBJ1-2,TRBV6-5,CASRQTGDYGYTF,TGTGCCAGCAGACAAACAGGGGACTATGGCTACACCTTC
NA,TRBD2,TRBJ2-2,TRBV7-9,CASSPTSLNTGELFF,TGTGCCAGCAGTCCGACTAGCCTTAACACCGGGGAGCTGTTTTTT
NA,TRBD2,TRBJ2-7,TRBV5-4,CASSPGLANEQYF,TGTGCCAGCAGCCCCGGACTAGCCAACGAGCAGTACTTC
NA,NA,TRBJ1-5,TRBV4-1,CASQRVGYSNQPQHF,TGCGCCAGCCAGCGCGTCGGTTATAGCAATCAGCCCCAGCATTTT
NA,NA,TRBJ2-5,TRBV30,CAWSVRRVSGGEETQYF,TGTGCCTGGAGTGTACGGAGGGTCTCCGGGGGAGAAGAGACCCAGTACTTC
once,NA,TRBJ2-5,TRBV7-3,CASSLTMFRGETQYF,TGTGCCAGCAGCTTAACGATGTTTAGGGGGGAGACCCAGTACTTC